The next 13 T cell receptor beta chains were all read from a single sample in a study of T cells in pancreatic ductal adenocarcinoma. The method was immunoSEQ multiplex PCR; TCRdb's version includes in-frame clones alone and lacks a portion of them. The sample lists approximately 97,000 clones, around 96% occurring once. The selected patients with pancreatic ductal adenocarcinoma had surgery but no neoadjuvant therapy. Sequencing used PBMCs. The receptors come from a human donor with pancreatic ductal adenocarcinoma.

The chain couples TRBV7-2 to TRBJ1-5; D unclear. The CDR3 totals 13 residues. Between the trimmed V and J ends, which lost 2 bases and 4 bases, there was a span of 6 bases. Germline values: CDR1 SGHTA, CDR2 FQGNSA. The CDR3 protein is CASSLSENQPQHF. CDR3 sequence (DNA): TGTGCCAGCAGCTTATCCGAGAATCAGCCCCAGCATTTT. The full variable domain, its missing parts supplied by reference TRBV7-2 and TRBJ1-5, is GAGVSQSPSNKVTEKGKDVELRCDPISGHTALYWYRQSLGQGLEFLIYFQGNSAPDKSGLPSDRFSAERTGGSVSTLTIQRTQQEDSAVYLCASSLSENQPQHFGDGTRLSIL.

The V call is TRBV7-6, the J call TRBJ2-3, with D perhaps matching TRBD2 (5 bases). The CDR3 totals 15 residues. The V gene's germline CDR1 is SGHVS and CDR2 FNYEAQ. Trimming took off 5 bases at V and 0 bases at J, with 12 bases between the two ends. CDR3 in DNA: TGTGCCAGCAGCCCCTCCGGACTGAGCACAGATACGCAGTATTTT. Its translation is CASSPSGLSTDTQYF.

The V gene is TRBV30, the J gene TRBJ2-3; D may be TRBD2 (6 bases). Germline V CDR1 and CDR2: GTSNPN, SVGIG (reference sequence). V lost 1 base and J 4 bases, leaving 18 bases between the germline ends. The CDR3 contains 16 residues. The CDR3, as DNA: TGTGCCTGGAGTGAAGGTCACTCCGGGAGATCAGATACGCAGTATTTT. This sequence encodes CAWSEGHSGRSDTQYF.

V usage is TRBV2 and J usage is TRBJ1-5, with D perhaps TRBD1 (6 bases). The V and J ends lost 5 bases and 1 base respectively, with 9 bases between them. This CDR3 contains 14 residues. The germline V gene encodes CDR1 SNHLY and CDR2 FYNNEI. The CDR3 sequence is CASSRDRSNQPQHF. DNA for the CDR3: TGTGCCAGCAGTCGAGACAGGAGCAATCAGCCCCAGCATTTT.

The V call is TRBV28, the J call TRBJ2-3; TRBD2 is a possible D gene (5 bases). This CDR3 region has 16 residues. Germline CDR1 MDHEN, CDR2 SYDVKM. V lost 2 bases and J lost 0, with 12 bases in between. This CDR3 reads CASSLNGVSSTDTQYF. The CDR3 DNA follows: TGTGCCAGCAGTTTAAACGGGGTATCCAGCACAGATACGCAGTATTTT.

The J gene is TRBJ2-5, the V gene TRBV6-5, with D possibly TRBD1 on 6 matching bases. The CDR3 is 14 amino acids. Germline V gene lookup returns CDR1 MNHEY and CDR2 SVGAGI. The V end lost 5 bases, the J end lost 3 bases, and 13 bases lay between the germline ends. The chain's CDR3 is CASSPPDRKETQYF. The CDR3 nucleotides are TGTGCCAGCAGTCCCCCAGACAGGAAAGAGACCCAGTACTTC.

The CDR3 DNA is TGTGCCAGCAGTAAGAGTCGGGAGCAGTTCTTC. Protein sequence: CASSKSREQFF. This chain links TRBV6-5 with TRBJ2-1; D remains ambiguous. V was cut by 5 bases and J by 10 bases, with 9 bases left in between. The CDR3 contains 11 residues. CDR1 and CDR2 from the germline V gene are MNHEY and SVGAGI.

This clone was seen only once. The chain uses TRBV30 and TRBJ2-7; no clear D gene. The CDR3 extends over 14 amino acids. Germline CDR1 GTSNPN, CDR2 SVGIG (reference sequence). V shed 2 bases and J shed 5 bases, with 16 bases lying between them. The CDR3 spells CAWSFLRASDEQYF. CDR3 sequence (DNA): TGTGCCTGGAGTTTCTTGCGAGCCTCGGACGAGCAGTACTTC.

The chain employs TRBV6-1 and TRBJ1-4, with D perhaps TRBD1 (5 bases). The V end was cut by 4 bases, the J end by 3 bases, with 15 bases between. CDR3 size: 16 residues. Germline V gene data show CDR1 as MNHNS and CDR2 as SASEGT. The CDR3 DNA reads as TGTGCCAGCAGTGCCGGCTGGACACACTCTAATGAAAAACTGTTTTTT. Translating it yields CASSAGWTHSNEKLFF.

The chain links TRBV9 to TRBJ1-2; 7 nucleotides match TRBD1. This CDR3 is built from 15 residues. J gave up 3 bases and V 3 bases, and 8 bases lay outside the gene matches. The germline CDR1 and CDR2 sequences are SGDLS and YYNGEE. CDR3 protein: CASSAIPTGDYGYTF. The CDR3 DNA sequence: TGTGCCAGCAGCGCGATCCCTACAGGGGACTATGGCTACACCTTC.

As concerns this clone: The junction departs from the called germline gene at one end, perhaps through a read error. In DNA form, the CDR3 reads TGCAGTGCCGCGAGGGAGGGGTGGTCGTTT. Its protein product is CSAAREGWSF. The chain employs TRBV20-1 and TRBJ1-4; tentative D call: TRBD1 (5 bases). The CDR3 totals 10 residues. Per germline, CDR1 DFQATT and CDR2 SNEGSKA (reference sequence).

The genes are TRBV28 and TRBJ2-1; D is unclear. The germline V gene has CDR1 MDHEN and CDR2 SYDVKM. V lost 5 bases to trimming and J lost 4 bases, with 3 bases between them. The CDR3 sequence is 11 residues long. CDR3 in amino acids: CASSQYNEQFF. CDR3 in DNA: TGTGCCAGCAGTCAATACAATGAGCAGTTCTTC.

This sequence joins TRBV11-3 and TRBJ2-2; D is ambiguous. V was clipped by 1 base and J by 1 base, with 7 bases between them. Germline V gene lookup returns CDR1 SGHNT and CDR2 YENEEA. The CDR3 runs to 15 residues. In DNA, the CDR3 is TGTGCCAGCAGCTTAGGCGGAGAGAACACCGGGGAGCTGTTTTTT. This translates into CASSLGGENTGELFF.